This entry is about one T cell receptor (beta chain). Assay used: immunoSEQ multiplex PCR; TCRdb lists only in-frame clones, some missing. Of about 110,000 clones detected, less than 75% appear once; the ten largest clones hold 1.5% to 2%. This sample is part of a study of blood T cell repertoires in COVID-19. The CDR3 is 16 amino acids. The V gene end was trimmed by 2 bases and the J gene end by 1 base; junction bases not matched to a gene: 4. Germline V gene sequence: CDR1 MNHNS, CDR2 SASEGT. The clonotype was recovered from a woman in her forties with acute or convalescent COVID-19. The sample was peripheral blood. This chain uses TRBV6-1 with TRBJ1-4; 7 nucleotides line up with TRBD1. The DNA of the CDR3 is TGTGCCAGCAGTGAAAAAAGGACAGGAACTAATGAAAAACTGTTTTTT. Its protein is CASSEKRTGTNEKLFF.